The 20 T cell receptor beta chains in this list originate from one sample, sequenced in a study of T cells in Graves' hyperthyroidism and ophthalmopathy. RNA transcripts provided the source from which TCR beta CDR3 regions were amplified. First-round RT-PCR targeting the TCR CDR3 was performed with the HTBI primer set. A single record per CDR3 protein comes from TCRdb applying MiXCR to the multiplex PCR reads. Of under 450,000 distinct CDR3 sequences listed, around a sixth are singletons. Sequencing input: blood. Source of these receptors: a woman between 18 and 30 years old with Graves' hyperthyroidism.

In this sample, this clonotype turned up many times. The CDR3 sequence: CASSVGNYGYTF. The DNA for the CDR3 is TGTGCCAGCAGCGTCGGCAACTATGGCTACACCTTC. V gene TRBV9 combines with J gene TRBJ1-2, with D uncertain. Germline CDR1 SGDLS, CDR2 YYNGEE. The V gene lost 2 bases and the J gene lost 2 bases, with 4 bases spanning the gap. CDR3 size: 12 residues.

This clonotype was seen a handful of times. This chain links TRBV12-3 or TRBV12-4 with TRBJ2-1, with 10 bases fitting TRBD2. V was clipped by 6 bases and J by 5 bases; unmatched bases: 4. The CDR3 is 14 residues long. DNA for the CDR3: TGTGCCAGCAGATCCCTAGCGGGGGACAATGAGCAGTTCTTC. It yields the protein CASRSLAGDNEQFF.

This clonotype was seen at least ten times. The chain recombines TRBV6-1 with TRBJ2-3; TRBD2 agrees at 10 bases. In germline, CDR1 is MNHNS, CDR2 SASEGT. This CDR3 region has 15 residues. V lost 6 bases and J lost 2; bases outside the gene matches: 5. The CDR3 reads CASSLSGGNTDTQYF. CDR3 coding DNA: TGTGCCAGCAGCCTTAGCGGGGGGAACACAGATACGCAGTATTTT.

With respect to this clonotype: This may arise from a read error, as a much more abundant clone is one base away. V gene TRBV12-3 or TRBV12-4 combines with J gene TRBJ2-1; TRBD2 matches at 7 bases. The CDR3 extends over 17 amino acids. CDR3: CASSLSVGEGGPHEQSF. The DNA of the CDR3 is TGTGCCAGCAGTTTAAGCGTCGGGGAGGGAGGGCCACATGAGCAGTCCTTC.

In its sample, this clonotype was seen many times. This sequence joins TRBV7-8 and TRBJ2-1, with a weak D call TRBD2 (6 bases). CDR3 length equals 15 residues. In germline, CDR1 is SGHVS, CDR2 FQNEAQ. The germline V and J ends were trimmed by 5 bases and 9 bases, with 20 bases remaining between them. The CDR3, as DNA: TGTGCCAGCAGCCAAAGTAGGCTAGCGATCGGTGAGCAGTTCTTC. This translates into CASSQSRLAIGEQFF.

This clonotype has at least ten counts. The chain is built from TRBV6-1 and TRBJ2-7; D may be TRBD1 (6 bases). CDR1 MNHNS and CDR2 SASEGT come from the germline V gene. The germline V and J ends were trimmed by 6 bases and 0 bases, with 15 bases remaining between them. CDR3 length: 15 amino acids. The CDR3: CASRQDRLSSYEQYF. The CDR3 DNA reads as TGTGCCAGCAGGCAAGACAGGTTAAGCTCCTACGAGCAGTACTTC.

V is TRBV29-1 and J is TRBJ2-2; 7 nucleotides align to TRBD1. J gave up 4 bases and V 4 bases, and 6 bases lay outside the gene matches. Germline V gene sequence: CDR1 SQVTM, CDR2 ANQGSEA. The CDR3 runs to 14 residues. CDR3 in amino acids: CSVAGQMSTGELFF. The CDR3 DNA is TGCAGCGTTGCGGGACAGATGAGCACCGGGGAGCTGTTTTTT.

This clonotype was observed a handful of times. An end of the junction differs from the germline gene, which may be a read error. The chain links TRBV7-3 to TRBJ2-2; possible D gene TRBD2, 5 bases. Germline V gene lookup returns CDR1 SGHTA and CDR2 FQGTGA. The CDR3 has 12 residues. CDR3 in amino acids: CASSTSTGELLF. For the CDR3, the DNA is TGTGCCAGCAGCACTTCCACCGGGGAGCTGCTTTTT. Based on the CDR3 plus reference TRBV7-3 and TRBJ2-2, the full variable domain is GAGVSQTPSNKVTEKGKYVELRCDPISGHTALYWYRQSLGQGPEFLIYFQGTGAADDSGLPNDRFFAVRPEGSVSTLKIQRTERGDSAVYLCASSTSTGELLFGEGSRLTVL.

The chain has TRBV5-1 and TRBJ2-2, with D maybe TRBD2 (6 bases). In germline, CDR1 is SGHRS, CDR2 YFSETQ. V lost 4 bases and J 4 bases, leaving 14 bases between the germline ends. This CDR3 contains 15 residues. The chain's CDR3 is CASSPRVEGTGELFF. CDR3 sequence (DNA): TGCGCCAGCAGCCCCAGGGTGGAGGGCACCGGGGAGCTGTTTTTT.

This clonotype has ten or more counts. This chain uses TRBV20-1 with TRBJ1-6; 10 bases agree with TRBD1. With 5 bases clipped from V and 0 bases from J, the junction kept 7 bases outside the gene matches. The CDR3 sequence is 17 residues long. From germline, CDR1 is DFQATT and CDR2 SNEGSKA (reference sequence). The CDR3 nucleotides read TGCAGTGCTCGGACAGGGGGACGGAGCTCCTATAATTCACCCCTCCACTTT. The encoded protein is CSARTGGRSSYNSPLHF.

In its sample, this clonotype was seen many times. This chain links TRBV7-2 with TRBJ1-1; D not certain. Trimming took off 3 bases at V and 3 bases at J, with 8 bases between the two ends. Germline lookup yields CDR1 SGHTA and CDR2 FQGNSA. CDR3 length: 13 residues. Here the CDR3 DNA reads TGTGCCAGCAGCTTGTTTAGAGACACTGAAGCTTTCTTT. Translated: CASSLFRDTEAFF.

The genes are TRBV6-1 and TRBJ2-3; 7 positions agree with TRBD1. V gave up 8 bases and J gave up 4 bases; unmatched junction bases: 9. Germline V gene lookup returns CDR1 MNHNS and CDR2 SASEGT. This CDR3 has 14 amino acids. The CDR3 nucleotides are TGTGCCAGCCGATGGAGAGGGGGCGCAGATACGCAGTATTTT. Translating gives CASRWRGGADTQYF.

A few counts support this clonotype. The V call is TRBV6-1, the J call TRBJ1-5; possible D gene TRBD1, 5 bases. The germline CDR1 and CDR2 sequences are MNHNS and SASEGT. This CDR3 spans 17 amino acids. V was shortened by 6 bases and J by 0 bases, with 18 bases between the two germline ends. The CDR3, as DNA: TGTGCCAGCAGCGGTGCGAGGGGTCCCTATAGCAATCAGCCCCAGCATTTT. Amino acid sequence: CASSGARGPYSNQPQHF.

This chain links TRBV19 with TRBJ2-1; the D gene is possibly TRBD2 (6 bases). V lost 1 base and J 6 bases, leaving 13 bases between the germline ends. CDR1 and CDR2 from the germline V gene are LNHDA and SQIVND (reference sequence). The CDR3 runs to 15 residues. The CDR3 bases are TGTGCCAGTAGTATAGGGCCTGGGGGGTCCAATGAGCAGTTCTTC. Translating gives CASSIGPGGSNEQFF.

This clonotype was seen many times. This chain connects TRBV7-3 to TRBJ2-5; 10 positions match TRBD1. The germline V gene has CDR1 SGHTA and CDR2 FQGTGA. CDR3 length: 16 amino acids. V trimming: 4 bases; J trimming: 2 bases; junction bases outside the gene matches: 7. CDR3 sequence reads: CASSSQGTGVQETQYF. The DNA of the CDR3 is TGTGCCAGCAGCTCGCAAGGGACAGGGGTACAAGAGACCCAGTACTTC.

At least ten counts were recorded for this clonotype. This chain links TRBV5-6 with TRBJ1-2; D is perhaps TRBD1 (5 bases). Germline V gene lookup returns CDR1 SGHDT and CDR2 YYEEEE. The CDR3 runs to 13 residues. V was shortened by 0 bases and J by 8 bases, with 11 bases between the two germline ends. The CDR3 region has the DNA TGTGCCAGCAGCTTGGTCGCAGGGACGGGCTACACCTTC. This codes for CASSLVAGTGYTF.

V is TRBV7-9 and J is TRBJ1-4; possible D gene TRBD1, 5 bases. The CDR3 is made up of 13 amino acids. Per germline, CDR1 SEHNR and CDR2 FQNEAQ (reference sequence). Trimming left V 6 bases short and J 7 bases short, with 12 bases between. The CDR3 sequence is CASRGLRTEKLFF. The DNA for the CDR3 is TGTGCCAGCAGGGGACTAAGGACTGAAAAACTGTTTTTT.

The sample holds many counts of this clonotype. The chain joins TRBV28 to TRBJ2-7; the D gene is possibly TRBD2 (6 bases). The CDR3 covers 15 residues. The V gene's germline CDR1 is MDHEN and CDR2 SYDVKM. The V and J ends lost 3 bases and 6 bases respectively, with 18 bases between them. CDR3 coding DNA: TGTGCCAGCAGTTTTTACCTAGCGACCCCTCGCGAGCAGTACTTC. Translation: CASSFYLATPREQYF. The full variable domain, completed using reference TRBV28 and TRBJ2-7, is DVKVTQSSRYLVKRTGEKVFLECVQDMDHENMFWYRQDPGLGLRLIYFSYDVKMKEKGDIPEGYSVSREKKERFSLILESASTNQTSMYLCASSFYLATPREQYFGPGTRLTVT.

This clonotype was seen repeatedly, ten times or more. The gene calls are TRBV20-1 and TRBJ2-5; D unclear. The ends were cut back, 6 bases at V and 5 bases at J, with 16 bases in the middle. The germline V gene has CDR1 DFQATT and CDR2 SNEGSKA (reference sequence). There are 13 residues in the CDR3. The CDR3 region has the DNA TGCAGTGCCCCCCTCCCGGGCCCGGAGACCCAGTACTTC. It is translated as CSAPLPGPETQYF.

This clonotype appeared many times. The gene calls are TRBV20-1 and TRBJ1-1, with D possibly matching TRBD1 (5 bases). CDR1 and CDR2 from the germline V gene are DFQATT and SNEGSKA (reference sequence). The CDR3 is made up of 15 amino acids. V lost 3 bases and J lost 1, with 15 bases in between. The CDR3 region is CSASVLGLSNTEAFF. The CDR3 DNA reads TGCAGTGCTAGCGTGTTGGGACTGTCGAACACTGAAGCTTTCTTT.